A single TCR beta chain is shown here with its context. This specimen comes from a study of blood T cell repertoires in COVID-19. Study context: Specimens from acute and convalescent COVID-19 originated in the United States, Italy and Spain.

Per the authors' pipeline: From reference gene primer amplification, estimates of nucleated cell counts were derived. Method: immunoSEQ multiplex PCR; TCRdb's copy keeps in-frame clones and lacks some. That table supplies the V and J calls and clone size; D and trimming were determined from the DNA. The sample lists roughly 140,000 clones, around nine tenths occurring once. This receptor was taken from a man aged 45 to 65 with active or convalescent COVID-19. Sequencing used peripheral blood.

CDR3 bases: TGTGCCAGCTCGCGCGGGACCTCGGGTCAGCCCCAGCATTTT. It translates to CASSRGTSGQPQHF. This chain connects TRBV18 to TRBJ1-5; possibly TRBD1 for D (5 bases). V lost 6 bases, J lost 6 bases, and 15 bases lay in between. This CDR3 has 14 residues. Germline CDR1 KGHSH, CDR2 LQKENI.